This record looks at one T cell receptor (beta chain) sequence and its context. Germline is not matched at one junction end, which may reflect a read error. Clones were read by immunoSEQ multiplex PCR, and TCRdb kept only the in-frame ones, dropping some. Of some 130,000 clones in the sample, approximately 80% are singletons; the top ten hold 1.9%. This CDR3 is built from 16 residues. The germline V gene has CDR1 SGHRS and CDR2 YFSETQ. The data derive from a study of blood T cell repertoires in COVID-19. Study-level information: Acute and convalescent COVID-19 samples came from the United States, Italy and Spain. T cells, B-cell-depleted T cells, or PBMCs supplied cDNA or gDNA.

The sequenced sample consisted of peripheral blood. The rearrangement joins TRBV5-1 to TRBJ1-2, with TRBD1 matching 7 bases. This TCR derives from a man aged 70-80 years with acute or convalescent COVID-19. DNA of the CDR3: TGCGCCAGCCGCTTTGAGGGGGCTCCGGCCCACTATGGCTACACCTTC. It codes for CASRFEGAPAHYGYTF.